This T cell receptor (beta chain) was captured by sequencing in a study of control samples from healthy donors and cancer patients. TCRdb's table, derived via immunoSEQ multiplex PCR, lists solely in-frame clones and lacks some. This sample has about 120,000 clones; roughly 88% occur once, and the top ten carry approximately 3.5%. The sequence derives from a man in his forties in good health. The sequenced sample consisted of blood.

CDR3 in amino acids: CASSPRPQVTAGNTIYF. The CDR3 nucleotides read TGTGCCAGCAGCCCCCGCCCCCAGGTGACAGCTGGAAACACCATATATTTT. The chain carries TRBV9 and TRBJ1-3; perhaps TRBD1 as D (5 bases). The CDR3 runs to 17 residues. V was trimmed by 4 bases and J by 2 bases, leaving 19 bases between them. Per the germline V gene, CDR1 is SGDLS and CDR2 is YYNGEE.